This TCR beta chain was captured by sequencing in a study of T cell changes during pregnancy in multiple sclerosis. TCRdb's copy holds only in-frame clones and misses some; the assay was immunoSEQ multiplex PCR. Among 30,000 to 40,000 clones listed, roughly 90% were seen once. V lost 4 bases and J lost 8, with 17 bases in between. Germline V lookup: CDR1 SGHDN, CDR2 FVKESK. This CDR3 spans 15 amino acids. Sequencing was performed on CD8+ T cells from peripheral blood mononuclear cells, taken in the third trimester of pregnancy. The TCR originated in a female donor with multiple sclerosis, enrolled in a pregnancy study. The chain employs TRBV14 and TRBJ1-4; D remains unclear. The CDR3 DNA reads TGTGCCAGCAGCCCTAGCCCGGGTGTCCTCGAAAAACTGTTTTTT. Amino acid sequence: CASSPSPGVLEKLFF. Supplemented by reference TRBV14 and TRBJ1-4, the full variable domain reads EAGVTQFPSHSVIEKGQTVTLRCDPISGHDNLYWYRRVMGKEIKFLLHFVKESKQDESGMPNNRFLAERTGGTYSTLKVQPAELEDSGVYFCASSPSPGVLEKLFFGSGTQLSVL.